This T cell receptor beta chain appears in the sequencing data of a study of early T cells in non-severe SARS-CoV-2 infection. Overall study: Alpha and beta chains were unpaired, from unsorted whole-blood bulk RNA.

Study results and caveats: Private and CD4 specificities were missed by VDJdb matching, which favored anti-spike CD8 responses.

This clonotype came up many times. Its matching antigen is unknown. Researchers attached unique molecular identifiers to individual cDNA molecules. TCRdb re-called the 5' RACE reads with MiXCR, one entry per CDR3 protein. Altogether 35,000 to 40,000 distinct CDR3 sequences are present, 5.8% being singletons, with the ten largest covering 6% to 9%. CDR1 is SGHTA and CDR2 is FQGNSA in the germline V gene. CDR3 length equals 16 residues. The V and J ends lost 2 bases and 3 bases, in that order; junction bases with no gene match: 7. Sequenced material: whole blood. This sequence joins TRBV7-2 and TRBJ1-5; 7 bases match TRBD1. The TCR was taken from an adult who was a healthcare worker with PCR-confirmed SARS-CoV-2 infection or an uninfected control (not recorded which). The CDR3 DNA sequence: TGTGCCAGCAGCTTATACGTGACAGGGTCCAATCAGCCCCAGCATTTT. It encodes CASSLYVTGSNQPQHF.